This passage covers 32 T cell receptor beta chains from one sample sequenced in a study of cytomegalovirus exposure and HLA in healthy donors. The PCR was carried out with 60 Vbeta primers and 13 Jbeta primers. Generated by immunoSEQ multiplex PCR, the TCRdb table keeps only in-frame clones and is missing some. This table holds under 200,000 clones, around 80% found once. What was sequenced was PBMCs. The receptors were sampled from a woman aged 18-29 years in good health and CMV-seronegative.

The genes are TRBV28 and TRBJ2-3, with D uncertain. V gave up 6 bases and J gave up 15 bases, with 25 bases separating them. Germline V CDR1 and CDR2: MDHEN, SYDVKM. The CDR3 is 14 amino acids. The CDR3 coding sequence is TGTGCCAGCAGCCCCCCGTCCAACGGAGCCAGAGTATATTTT. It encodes CASSPPSNGARVYF.

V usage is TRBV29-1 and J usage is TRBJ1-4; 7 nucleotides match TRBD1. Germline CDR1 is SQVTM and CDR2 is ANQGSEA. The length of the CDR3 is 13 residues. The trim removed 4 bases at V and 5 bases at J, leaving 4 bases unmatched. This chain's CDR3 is CSVGVTGNEKLFF. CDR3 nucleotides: TGCAGCGTTGGGGTGACAGGGAATGAAAAACTGTTTTTT.

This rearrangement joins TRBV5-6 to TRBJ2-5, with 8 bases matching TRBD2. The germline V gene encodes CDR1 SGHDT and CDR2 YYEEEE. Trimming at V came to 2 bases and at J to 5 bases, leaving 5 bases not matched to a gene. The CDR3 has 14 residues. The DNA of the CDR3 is TGTGCCAGCAGCTTTTTGGGCGGGAGGGAGACCCAGTACTTC. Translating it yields CASSFLGGRETQYF. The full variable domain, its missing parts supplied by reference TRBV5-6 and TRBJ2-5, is DAGVTQSPTHLIKTRGQQVTLRCSPKSGHDTVSWYQQALGQGPQFIFQYYEEEERQRGNFPDRFSGHQFPNYSSELNVNALLLGDSALYLCASSFLGGRETQYFGPGTRLLVL.

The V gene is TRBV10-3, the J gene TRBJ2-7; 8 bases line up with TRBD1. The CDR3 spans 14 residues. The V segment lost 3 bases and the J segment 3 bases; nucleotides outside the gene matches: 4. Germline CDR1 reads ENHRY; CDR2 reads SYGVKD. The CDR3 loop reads CAISDGTGNYEQYF. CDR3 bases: TGTGCCATCAGTGACGGGACAGGAAACTACGAGCAGTACTTC.

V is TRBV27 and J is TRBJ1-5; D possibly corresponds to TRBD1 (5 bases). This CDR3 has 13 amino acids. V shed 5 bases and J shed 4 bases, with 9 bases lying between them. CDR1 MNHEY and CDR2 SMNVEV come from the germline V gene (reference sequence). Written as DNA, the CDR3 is TGTGCCAGCAGTCCCGACAGAAATCAGCCCCAGCATTTT. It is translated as CASSPDRNQPQHF.

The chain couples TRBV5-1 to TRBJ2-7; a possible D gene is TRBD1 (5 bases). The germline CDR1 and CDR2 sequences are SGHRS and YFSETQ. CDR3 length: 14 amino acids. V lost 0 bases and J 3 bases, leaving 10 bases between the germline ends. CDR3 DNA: TGCGCCAGCAGCTTGGTAGGGGCATTCTACGAGCAGTACTTC. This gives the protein CASSLVGAFYEQYF.

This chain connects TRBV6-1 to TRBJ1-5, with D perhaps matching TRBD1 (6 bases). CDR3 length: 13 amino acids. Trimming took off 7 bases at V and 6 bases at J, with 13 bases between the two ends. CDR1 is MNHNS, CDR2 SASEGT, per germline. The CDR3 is CASNRVSVQPQHF. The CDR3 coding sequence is TGTGCCAGCAACAGGGTGTCGGTTCAGCCCCAGCATTTT.

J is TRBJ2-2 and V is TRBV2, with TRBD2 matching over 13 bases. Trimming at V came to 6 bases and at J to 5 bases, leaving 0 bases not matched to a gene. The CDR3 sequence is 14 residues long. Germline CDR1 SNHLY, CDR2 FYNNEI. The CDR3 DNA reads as TGTGCCAGCAGGGGACTAGCGGGAACCGGGGAGCTGTTTTTT. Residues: CASRGLAGTGELFF.

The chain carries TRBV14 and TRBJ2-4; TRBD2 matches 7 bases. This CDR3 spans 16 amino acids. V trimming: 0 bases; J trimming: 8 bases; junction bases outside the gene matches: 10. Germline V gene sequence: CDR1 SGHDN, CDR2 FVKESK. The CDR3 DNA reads TGTGCCAGCAGCCAAGATTGGGCGGTCCGGGGGGACATTCAGTACTTC. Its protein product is CASSQDWAVRGDIQYF.

CDR3 coding DNA: TGTGCCAGCAGCTTATCTAGTGACTTGGGTACGCAGTATTTT. Translated: CASSLSSDLGTQYF. V is TRBV7-6 and J is TRBJ2-3; D remains ambiguous. The germline V and J ends were trimmed by 2 bases and 8 bases, with 14 bases remaining between them. Germline CDR1 and CDR2: SGHVS and FNYEAQ. The CDR3 contains 14 residues.

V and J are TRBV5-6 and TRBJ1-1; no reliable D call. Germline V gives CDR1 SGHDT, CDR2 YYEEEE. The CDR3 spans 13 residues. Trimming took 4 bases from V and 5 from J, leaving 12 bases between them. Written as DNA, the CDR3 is TGTGCCAGCAGCCCCGGGTCTGAGACTGAAGCTTTCTTT. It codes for CASSPGSETEAFF. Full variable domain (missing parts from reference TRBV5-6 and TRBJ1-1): DAGVTQSPTHLIKTRGQQVTLRCSPKSGHDTVSWYQQALGQGPQFIFQYYEEEERQRGNFPDRFSGHQFPNYSSELNVNALLLGDSALYLCASSPGSETEAFFGQGTRLTVV.

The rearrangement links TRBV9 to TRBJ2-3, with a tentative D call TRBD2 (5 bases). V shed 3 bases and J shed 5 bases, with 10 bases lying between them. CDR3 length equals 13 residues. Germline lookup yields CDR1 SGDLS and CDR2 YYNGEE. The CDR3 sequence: CASSGRSGDTQYF. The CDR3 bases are TGTGCCAGCAGCGGCCGGAGCGGAGATACGCAGTATTTT.

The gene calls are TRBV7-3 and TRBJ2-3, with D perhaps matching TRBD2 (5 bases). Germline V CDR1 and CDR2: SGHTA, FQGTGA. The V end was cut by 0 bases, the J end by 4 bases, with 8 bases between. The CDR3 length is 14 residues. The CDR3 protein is CASSLTDSPDTQYF. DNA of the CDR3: TGTGCCAGCAGCTTAACGGACTCTCCAGATACGCAGTATTTT.

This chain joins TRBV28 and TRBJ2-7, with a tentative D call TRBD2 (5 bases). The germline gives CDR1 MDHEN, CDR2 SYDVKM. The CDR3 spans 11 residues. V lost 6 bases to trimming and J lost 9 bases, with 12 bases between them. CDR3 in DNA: TGTGCCAGCAGGCTCGCGGGTTTGCAGTACTTC. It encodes CASRLAGLQYF.

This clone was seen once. CDR3 in DNA: TGTGCCAGCCGGGGAGTGGGGTCCTACGAGCAGTACTTC. Protein: CASRGVGSYEQYF. This chain links TRBV11-2 with TRBJ2-7; possible D gene TRBD2, 5 bases. V was cut by 8 bases and J by 1 base, with 12 bases left in between. Germline CDR1 SGHAT, CDR2 FQNNGV. CDR3 size: 13 residues.

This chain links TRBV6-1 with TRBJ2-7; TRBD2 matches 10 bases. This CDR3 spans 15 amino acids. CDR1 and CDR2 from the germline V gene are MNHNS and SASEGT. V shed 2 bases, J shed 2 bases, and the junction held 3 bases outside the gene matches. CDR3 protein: CASSESSGGPYEQYF. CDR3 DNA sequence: TGTGCCAGCAGTGAATCTAGCGGGGGCCCCTACGAGCAGTACTTC.

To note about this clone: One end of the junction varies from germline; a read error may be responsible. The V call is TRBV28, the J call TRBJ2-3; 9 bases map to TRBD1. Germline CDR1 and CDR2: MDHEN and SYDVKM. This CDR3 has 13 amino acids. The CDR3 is CASTTGGTDTQYF. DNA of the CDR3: TGTGCCAGTACCACAGGGGGCACGGATACGCAGTATTTT. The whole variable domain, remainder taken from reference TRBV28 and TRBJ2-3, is DVKVTQSSRYLVKRTGEKVFLECVQDMDHENMFWYRQDPGLGLRLIYFSYDVKMKEKGDIPEGYSVSREKKERFSLILESASTNQTSMYLCASTTGGTDTQYFGPGTRLTVL.

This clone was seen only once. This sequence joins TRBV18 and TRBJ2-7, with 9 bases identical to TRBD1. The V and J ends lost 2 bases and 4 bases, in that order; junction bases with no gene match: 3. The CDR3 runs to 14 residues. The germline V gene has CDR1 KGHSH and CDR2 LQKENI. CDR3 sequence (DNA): TGTGCCAGCTCACCAGGGACAGGGAGTTACGAGCAGTACTTC. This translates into CASSPGTGSYEQYF.

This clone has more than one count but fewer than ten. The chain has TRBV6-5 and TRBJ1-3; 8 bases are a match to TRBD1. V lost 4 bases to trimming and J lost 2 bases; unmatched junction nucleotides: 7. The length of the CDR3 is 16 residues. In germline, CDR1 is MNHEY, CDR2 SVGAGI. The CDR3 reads CASSSTGGHAGNTIYF. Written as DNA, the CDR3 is TGTGCCAGCAGTTCTACAGGGGGTCACGCTGGAAACACCATATATTTT.

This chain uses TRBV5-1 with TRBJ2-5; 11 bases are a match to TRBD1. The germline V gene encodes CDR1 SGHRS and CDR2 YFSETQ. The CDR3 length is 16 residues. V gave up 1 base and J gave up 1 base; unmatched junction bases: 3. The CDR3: CASSLMGQGVQETQYF. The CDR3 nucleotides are TGCGCCAGCAGCTTGATGGGACAGGGGGTCCAAGAGACCCAGTACTTC.

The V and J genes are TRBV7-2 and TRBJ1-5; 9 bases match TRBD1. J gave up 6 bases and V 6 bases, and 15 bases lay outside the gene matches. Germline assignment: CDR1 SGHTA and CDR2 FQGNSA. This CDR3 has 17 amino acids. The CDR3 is CASSPQAWTGVAQPQHF. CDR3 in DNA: TGTGCCAGCAGTCCTCAGGCCTGGACAGGGGTCGCTCAGCCCCAGCATTTT.

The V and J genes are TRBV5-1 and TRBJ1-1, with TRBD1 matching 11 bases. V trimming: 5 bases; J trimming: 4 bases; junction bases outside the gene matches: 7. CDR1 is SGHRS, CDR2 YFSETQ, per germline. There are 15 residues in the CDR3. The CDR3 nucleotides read TGCGCCAGCAGGGAACGGACAGGGGGCGCCACTGAAGCTTTCTTT. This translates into CASRERTGGATEAFF.

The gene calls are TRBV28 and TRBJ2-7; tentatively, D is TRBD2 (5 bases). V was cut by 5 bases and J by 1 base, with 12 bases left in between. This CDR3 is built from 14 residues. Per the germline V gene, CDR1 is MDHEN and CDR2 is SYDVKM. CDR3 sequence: CASSVYSESYEQYF. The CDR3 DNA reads TGTGCCAGCAGTGTTTATAGCGAGTCCTACGAGCAGTACTTC.

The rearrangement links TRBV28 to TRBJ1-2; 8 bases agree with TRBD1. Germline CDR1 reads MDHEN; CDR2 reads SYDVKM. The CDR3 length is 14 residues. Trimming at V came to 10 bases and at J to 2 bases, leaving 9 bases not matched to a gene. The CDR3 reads CATSGGAGNYGYTF. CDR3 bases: TGTGCCACCTCAGGGGGCGCGGGGAACTATGGCTACACCTTC.

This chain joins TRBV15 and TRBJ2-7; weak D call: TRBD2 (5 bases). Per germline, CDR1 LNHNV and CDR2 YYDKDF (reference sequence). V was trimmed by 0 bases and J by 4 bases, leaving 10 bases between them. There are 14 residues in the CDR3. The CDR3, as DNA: TGTGCCACCAGCAGAGATCCCGGGGAATACGAGCAGTACTTC. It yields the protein CATSRDPGEYEQYF.

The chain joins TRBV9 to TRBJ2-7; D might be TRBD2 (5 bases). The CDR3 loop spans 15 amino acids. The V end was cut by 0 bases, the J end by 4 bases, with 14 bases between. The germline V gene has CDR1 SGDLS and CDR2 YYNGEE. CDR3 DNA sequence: TGTGCCAGCAGCGTAGGAACCGGGATAAATTACGAGCAGTACTTC. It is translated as CASSVGTGINYEQYF.

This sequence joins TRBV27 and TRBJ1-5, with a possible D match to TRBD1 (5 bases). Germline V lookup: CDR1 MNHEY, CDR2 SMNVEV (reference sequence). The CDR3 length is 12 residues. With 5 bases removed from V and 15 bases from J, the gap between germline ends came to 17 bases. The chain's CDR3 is CASSPRGGWWHF. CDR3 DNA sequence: TGTGCCAGCAGTCCCCGGGGGGGGTGGTGGCATTTT.

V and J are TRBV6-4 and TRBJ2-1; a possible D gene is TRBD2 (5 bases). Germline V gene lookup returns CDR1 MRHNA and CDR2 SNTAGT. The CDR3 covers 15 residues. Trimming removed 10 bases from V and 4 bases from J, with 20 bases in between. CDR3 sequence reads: CATRPEGGYYNEQFF. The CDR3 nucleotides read TGTGCCACCAGACCCGAGGGTGGATATTACAATGAGCAGTTCTTC.

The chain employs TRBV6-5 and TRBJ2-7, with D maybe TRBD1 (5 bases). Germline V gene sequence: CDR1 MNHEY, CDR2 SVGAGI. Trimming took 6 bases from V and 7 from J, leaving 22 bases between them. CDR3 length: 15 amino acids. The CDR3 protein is CASSTETEPTSEQYF. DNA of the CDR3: TGTGCCAGCAGCACGGAGACAGAACCCACGAGTGAGCAGTACTTC.

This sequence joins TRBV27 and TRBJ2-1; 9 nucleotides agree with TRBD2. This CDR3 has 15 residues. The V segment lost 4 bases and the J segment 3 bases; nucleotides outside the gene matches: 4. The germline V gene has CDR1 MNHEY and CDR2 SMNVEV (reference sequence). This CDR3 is CASSSSSGIYNEQFF. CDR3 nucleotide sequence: TGTGCCAGCAGTTCCTCTAGCGGGATCTACAATGAGCAGTTCTTC.

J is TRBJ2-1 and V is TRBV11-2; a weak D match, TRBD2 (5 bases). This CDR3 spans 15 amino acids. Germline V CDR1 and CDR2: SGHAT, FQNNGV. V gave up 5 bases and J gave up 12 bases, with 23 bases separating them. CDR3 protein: CASSRTGMFNERQFF. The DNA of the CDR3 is TGTGCCAGCAGCAGGACTGGAATGTTCAATGAGCGGCAGTTCTTC.

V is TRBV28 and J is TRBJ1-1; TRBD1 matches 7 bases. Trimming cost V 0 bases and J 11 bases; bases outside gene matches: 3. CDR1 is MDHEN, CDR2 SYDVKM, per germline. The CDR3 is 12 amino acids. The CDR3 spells CASSLWGRGAFF. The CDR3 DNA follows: TGTGCCAGCAGTTTATGGGGCAGGGGGGCTTTCTTT.